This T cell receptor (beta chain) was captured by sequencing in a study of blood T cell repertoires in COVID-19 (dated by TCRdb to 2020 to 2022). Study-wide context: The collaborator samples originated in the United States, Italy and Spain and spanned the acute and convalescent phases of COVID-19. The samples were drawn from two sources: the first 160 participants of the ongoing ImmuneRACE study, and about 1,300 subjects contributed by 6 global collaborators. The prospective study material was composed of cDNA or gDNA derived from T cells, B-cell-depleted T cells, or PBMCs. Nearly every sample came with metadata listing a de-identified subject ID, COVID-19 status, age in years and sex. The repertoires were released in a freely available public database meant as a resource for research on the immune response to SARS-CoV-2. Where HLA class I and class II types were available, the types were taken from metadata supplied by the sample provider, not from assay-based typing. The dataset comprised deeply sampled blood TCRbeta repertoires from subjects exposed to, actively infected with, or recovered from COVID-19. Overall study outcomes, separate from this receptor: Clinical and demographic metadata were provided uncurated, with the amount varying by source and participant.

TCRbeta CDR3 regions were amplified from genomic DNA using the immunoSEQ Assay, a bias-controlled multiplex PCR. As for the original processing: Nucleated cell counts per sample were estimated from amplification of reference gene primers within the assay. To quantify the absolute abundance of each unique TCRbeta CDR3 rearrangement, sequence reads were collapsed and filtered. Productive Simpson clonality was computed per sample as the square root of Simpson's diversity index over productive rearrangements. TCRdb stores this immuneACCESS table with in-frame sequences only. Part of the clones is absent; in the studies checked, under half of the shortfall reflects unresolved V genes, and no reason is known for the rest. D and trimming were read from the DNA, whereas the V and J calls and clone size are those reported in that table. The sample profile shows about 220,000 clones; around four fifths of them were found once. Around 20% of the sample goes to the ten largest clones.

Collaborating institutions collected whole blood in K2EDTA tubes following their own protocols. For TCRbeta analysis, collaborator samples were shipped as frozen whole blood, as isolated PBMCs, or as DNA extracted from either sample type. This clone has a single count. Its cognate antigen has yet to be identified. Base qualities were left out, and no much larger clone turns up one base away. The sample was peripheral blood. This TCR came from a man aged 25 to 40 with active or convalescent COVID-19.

The CDR3 reads CASRSNQGGGRGETQYF. In nucleotide form, the sequence is TGTGCCAGCAGGTCCAACCAGGGTGGAGGCCGGGGGGAGACCCAGTACTTC. The V and J segments used are TRBV7-6 and TRBJ2-5; the D gene is perhaps TRBD2, from 6 matching bases. From its cysteine to its phenylalanine, the CDR3 spans 17 amino acids. Of the read, only the CDR3 DNA is kept; its 51 bases are in frame from base 1. V gives up 6 bases and J gives up 5 bases, and the segment between their germline ends measures 25 bases. The germline V gene sets CDR1 to SGHVS and CDR2 to FNYEAQ.